This T cell receptor (beta chain) was recorded in a study of ipilimumab plus nivolumab after autologous stem cell transplantation. Overall study: Patients received a median of about 5 ipilimumab and roughly eight nivolumab doses. DLBCL patients had primary refractory or relapsed disease.

Generated by immunoSEQ multiplex PCR, the TCRdb table keeps only in-frame clones and is missing some. The data contain 15,000 to 20,000 clones, approximately 75% of them singletons. This CDR3 region has 13 residues. Germline lookup yields CDR1 SGHTA and CDR2 FQGNSA. Trimming left V 3 bases short and J 2 bases short, with 7 bases between. Starting 14 to 28 days after autologous transplant, ipilimumab 1 mg/kg was given. Patients received nivolumab 3 mg/kg at weeks 1, 4, 7, 10, then fortnightly to week 26. J is TRBJ2-5 and V is TRBV7-2, with D uncertain. The receptor was derived from a male donor with diffuse large B-cell lymphoma. Sample: PBMCs, taken in a trial of ipilimumab plus nivolumab as post-transplant consolidation. This CDR3 is CASSFTEQETQYF. CDR3 coding DNA: TGTGCCAGCAGCTTTACAGAGCAAGAGACCCAGTACTTC. The full variable domain, completed using reference TRBV7-2 and TRBJ2-5, is GAGVSQSPSNKVTEKGKDVELRCDPISGHTALYWYRQSLGQGLEFLIYFQGNSAPDKSGLPSDRFSAERTGGSVSTLTIQRTQQEDSAVYLCASSFTEQETQYFGPGTRLLVL.